A selection of T cell receptor beta chains follows, all from one sample in a study of technical replicates of blood from several donors. Measured with immunoSEQ multiplex PCR; TCRdb has only the in-frame clones, and not every one. The table shows over 80,000 clones, with approximately 96% occurring only once. The sequenced sample consisted of T cells isolated from PBMCs. These receptors all come from a human donor in good health. Each CDR3 is given with its conserved first and last residue. A D gene is named only where the DNA matches it firmly. The listing skips clone size in some rows; elsewhere it reads once, few, many or a size class.

J: TRBJ1-1; size: -; length: 13; V: TRBV12-5; D: -; DNA: TGTGCTAGTGGTTTGTCTCGAGAGACTGAAGCTTTCTTT; CDR3: CASGLSRETEAFF
J: TRBJ2-4; size: -; length: 17; V: TRBV7-9; D: TRBD2; DNA: TGTGCCAGCAGCTTAGCCGAAGCGGGAGAACAGATACCGCCCCAGTACTTC; CDR3: CASSLAEAGEQIPPQYF
J: TRBJ2-1; size: -; length: 14; V: TRBV7-8; D: TRBD2; DNA: TGTGCCAGCAGCGCATTAGCGGGAGGCTATGAGCAGTTCTTC; CDR3: CASSALAGGYEQFF
J: TRBJ2-7; size: -; length: 13; V: TRBV5-5; D: -; DNA: TGTGCCAGCAGCCCGGAGGTCCGTTTATGGCAGTACTTC; CDR3: CASSPEVRLWQYF
J: TRBJ2-3; size: -; length: 14; V: TRBV6-5; D: -; DNA: TGTGCCAGCCGGAGGCTCATTAGCACAGATACGCAGTATTTT; CDR3: CASRRLISTDTQYF
J: TRBJ2-7; size: few; length: 12; V: TRBV6-6; D: -; DNA: TGTGCCAGCAGTTACTCGGGGACTCAACAGTACTTC; CDR3: CASSYSGTQQYF
J: TRBJ1-5; size: -; length: 17; V: TRBV12-5; D: -; DNA: TGTGCTAGTGGTTTGGTACCCCCCCGCAGTGTGGATCAGCCCCAGCATTTT; CDR3: CASGLVPPRSVDQPQHF
J: TRBJ1-2; size: -; length: 13; V: TRBV4-3; D: -; DNA: TGCGCCAGCAGCCAAAGTGTCGGAGGGGGCTACACCTTC; CDR3: CASSQSVGGGYTF
J: TRBJ1-1; size: -; length: 14; V: TRBV5-6; D: TRBD1; DNA: TGTGCCAGCAGCCCAAGACAGGGATGGACTGAAGCTTTCTTT; CDR3: CASSPRQGWTEAFF
J: TRBJ1-3; size: -; length: 14; V: TRBV28; D: -; DNA: TGTGCCAGCAGTTTACTAGGCTCTGGAAACACCATATATTTT; CDR3: CASSLLGSGNTIYF
J: TRBJ1-4; size: -; length: 13; V: TRBV6-1; D: -; DNA: TGTGCCAGCAGAGAATACTCTAATGAAAAACTGTTTTTT; CDR3: CASREYSNEKLFF
J: TRBJ2-3; size: -; length: 15; V: TRBV18; D: -; DNA: TGTGCCAGCTCACCGCTAGCCCCTAAAGGGGATACGCAGTATTTT; CDR3: CASSPLAPKGDTQYF
J: TRBJ2-3; size: -; length: 14; V: TRBV19; D: TRBD2; DNA: TGTGCCAGTAGTCGGCGGGAGGGGACAGATACGCAGTATTTT; CDR3: CASSRREGTDTQYF
J: TRBJ1-1; size: -; length: 14; V: TRBV11-3; D: -; DNA: TGTGCCAGCAGCTTAGAGGGGAGGGACACTGAAGCTTTCTTT; CDR3: CASSLEGRDTEAFF
J: TRBJ2-1; size: -; length: 16; V: TRBV9; D: TRBD2; DNA: TGTGCCAGCAGCGTAGTGGTAGCGGGAGTAATTAATGAGCAGTTCTTC; CDR3: CASSVVVAGVINEQFF
J: TRBJ1-4; size: -; length: 12; V: TRBV18; D: -; DNA: TGTGCCAGCTCGGTTGGGGGCGAAAAACTGTTTTTT; CDR3: CASSVGGEKLFF
J: TRBJ2-5; size: -; length: 13; V: TRBV19; D: -; DNA: TGTGCCAGTAGCCCCAGGGTCCAAGAGACCCAGTACTTC; CDR3: CASSPRVQETQYF
J: TRBJ1-1; size: -; length: 17; V: TRBV9; D: TRBD1; DNA: TGTGCCAGCAGCGCACGGGACAGAACTCTTATGAACACTGAAGCTTTCTTT; CDR3: CASSARDRTLMNTEAFF
J: TRBJ1-2; size: once; length: 12; V: TRBV27; D: TRBD1; DNA: TGTGCCACAGGGGGTGGGATCTTTGGCTACACCTTC; CDR3: CATGGGIFGYTF
J: TRBJ2-3; size: -; length: 14; V: TRBV4-3; D: -; DNA: TGCGCCAGCAGCCACCGAGGAATCACCGATACGCAGTATTTT; CDR3: CASSHRGITDTQYF
J: TRBJ1-2; size: -; length: 14; V: TRBV5-4; D: TRBD1; DNA: TGTGCCAGCAGCCAGGGACAGGGACTAGAAGGCTACACCTTC; CDR3: CASSQGQGLEGYTF
J: TRBJ2-7; size: -; length: 12; V: TRBV2; D: -; DNA: TGTGCCAGCAAGACAGATACCTACGAGCAGTACTTC; CDR3: CASKTDTYEQYF
J: TRBJ2-7; size: -; length: 14; V: TRBV15; D: TRBD2; DNA: TGTGCCACCAGCAGAGCGGGGGGTGAGGACGAGCAGTACTTC; CDR3: CATSRAGGEDEQYF
J: TRBJ1-2; size: -; length: 13; V: TRBV5-1; D: -; DNA: TGCGCCAGCAGCTTCGAGGGAAGGTATGGCTACACCTTC; CDR3: CASSFEGRYGYTF
J: TRBJ2-7; size: -; length: 15; V: TRBV9; D: TRBD1; DNA: TGTGCCAGCAGCCCTGCGGCGGACAGGGTGGAAGAGCAGTACTTC; CDR3: CASSPAADRVEEQYF
J: TRBJ2-5; size: -; length: 12; V: TRBV2; D: -; DNA: TGTGCCAGCGCTCCTAGAAAGGAGACCCAGTACTTC; CDR3: CASAPRKETQYF
J: TRBJ1-1; size: -; length: 15; V: TRBV6-6; D: TRBD1; DNA: TGTGCCAGCAGTCAGACAGGGGCACGGAACACTGAAGCTTTCTTT; CDR3: CASSQTGARNTEAFF
J: TRBJ2-7; size: -; length: 14; V: TRBV5-1; D: TRBD1; DNA: TGCGCCAGCAGCTCCCGGGACAGGGGGTACGAGCAGTACTTC; CDR3: CASSSRDRGYEQYF
J: TRBJ2-1; size: -; length: 17; V: TRBV5-1; D: TRBD2; DNA: TGCGCCAGCAGCTTGTGGCTTACTAGCGGGATAAGAGATGAGCAGTTCTTC; CDR3: CASSLWLTSGIRDEQFF
J: TRBJ2-1; size: -; length: 13; V: TRBV6-1; D: -; DNA: TGTGCCAGCACCTCTCGGGGATACAATGAGCAGTTCTTC; CDR3: CASTSRGYNEQFF
J: TRBJ2-2; size: -; length: 12; V: TRBV9; D: -; DNA: TGTGCCAGCAGCTTAAACAACGGGGAGCTGTTTTTT; CDR3: CASSLNNGELFF
J: TRBJ2-2; size: -; length: 15; V: TRBV27; D: TRBD2; DNA: TGTGCCAGCAGTAAAGCGGGAATATCCACCGGGGAGCTGTTTTTT; CDR3: CASSKAGISTGELFF
J: TRBJ2-3; size: -; length: 15; V: TRBV5-1; D: -; DNA: TGCGCCAGCAGCTTGTCGGGATATACCACAGATACGCAGTATTTT; CDR3: CASSLSGYTTDTQYF
J: TRBJ2-7; size: -; length: 15; V: TRBV29-1; D: -; DNA: TGCAGCGTGGAAACTTCTTATGGGAGGAGATACGAGCAGTACTTC; CDR3: CSVETSYGRRYEQYF
J: TRBJ1-1; size: -; length: 11; V: TRBV11-2; D: -; DNA: TGTGCCAGCAGCTCTACGCGTGAAGCTTTCTTT; CDR3: CASSSTREAFF
J: TRBJ2-7; size: -; length: 14; V: TRBV5-1; D: TRBD1; DNA: TGCGCCAGCAGCGTAGGACAGGTCTCTTACGAGCAGTACTTC; CDR3: CASSVGQVSYEQYF
J: TRBJ2-7; size: -; length: 17; V: TRBV2; D: TRBD2; DNA: TGTGCCAGCAGTGAAGCCTTCCGTAGCGGGAGACTATACGAGCAGTACTTC; CDR3: CASSEAFRSGRLYEQYF
J: TRBJ2-1; size: -; length: 19; V: TRBV9; D: TRBD2; DNA: TGTGCCAGCAGCCTGGGACTAGCGGGAGGGGTTAGCTCCTACAATGAGCAGTTCTTC; CDR3: CASSLGLAGGVSSYNEQFF
J: TRBJ1-1; size: -; length: 12; V: TRBV6-6; D: -; DNA: TGTGCCAGCAGTTACTCTACAGGGCAAGCTTTCTTT; CDR3: CASSYSTGQAFF
J: TRBJ2-1; size: -; length: 15; V: TRBV7-2; D: TRBD2; DNA: TGTGCCAGCAGCTTATCTAGCGGGAGCCTGGATGAGCAGTTCTTC; CDR3: CASSLSSGSLDEQFF
J: TRBJ2-1; size: -; length: 16; V: TRBV7-2; D: TRBD2; DNA: TGTGCCAGCAGCCTGGAGCAGCGGGAGGCGTACAATGAGCAGTTCTTC; CDR3: CASSLEQREAYNEQFF
J: TRBJ1-5; size: -; length: 15; V: TRBV4-1; D: -; DNA: TGCGCCAGCAGCCAAGTTTCAGGGTCTAGACAGCCCCAGCATTTT; CDR3: CASSQVSGSRQPQHF
J: TRBJ2-4; size: -; length: 13; V: TRBV7-2; D: TRBD1; DNA: TGTGCCAGCAGGTTCAGGGACAGAAACATTCAGTACTTC; CDR3: CASRFRDRNIQYF
J: TRBJ2-3; size: -; length: 15; V: TRBV19; D: TRBD2; DNA: TGTGCCAGTAGTTCGGCGGGAGCTCTGTGGGATACGCAGTATTTT; CDR3: CASSSAGALWDTQYF
J: TRBJ2-3; size: -; length: 17; V: TRBV10-3; D: TRBD2; DNA: TGTGCCATCAGTGAGAGTGGGCTAGCGGGAGTTAGAGATACGCAGTATTTT; CDR3: CAISESGLAGVRDTQYF
J: TRBJ2-7; size: -; length: 13; V: TRBV7-2; D: TRBD2; DNA: TGTGCCAGCAGCGGGACTAGCGGGTACGAGCAGTACTTC; CDR3: CASSGTSGYEQYF
J: TRBJ2-5; size: -; length: 16; V: TRBV11-2; D: -; DNA: TGTGCCAGCAGCTTTGCAGGAACGGGAGTGGGAGAGACCCAGTACTTC; CDR3: CASSFAGTGVGETQYF
J: TRBJ1-2; size: -; length: 12; V: TRBV2; D: TRBD1; DNA: TGTGCCAGCAGGACAGGGCCGGCTGGCTACACCTTC; CDR3: CASRTGPAGYTF
J: TRBJ1-2; size: -; length: 14; V: TRBV6-5; D: -; DNA: TGTGCCAGCAGTTACTCGGGGGGGGGCTATGGCTACACCTTC; CDR3: CASSYSGGGYGYTF
J: TRBJ1-5; size: -; length: 15; V: TRBV9; D: TRBD1; DNA: TGTGCCAGCAGCGTAACAGGGGCGTCGGTTCAGCCCCAGCATTTT; CDR3: CASSVTGASVQPQHF
J: TRBJ2-7; size: once; length: 14; V: TRBV4-1; D: TRBD1; DNA: TGCGCCAGCAGCCAAAGGACAGGGAATCCCGAGCAGTACTTC; CDR3: CASSQRTGNPEQYF
J: TRBJ2-3; size: -; length: 12; V: TRBV30; D: -; DNA: TGTGCCTGGAGTGTAGCCCCAGATACGCAGTATTTT; CDR3: CAWSVAPDTQYF
J: TRBJ2-7; size: -; length: 17; V: TRBV7-9; D: -; DNA: TGTGCCAGCAGCGGGGTAGGGGAGAGGAGGGCGTCCTACGAGCAGTACTTC; CDR3: CASSGVGERRASYEQYF
J: TRBJ2-1; size: -; length: 14; V: TRBV5-1; D: -; DNA: TGCGCCAGCAGCTTGGAACAGGGACAAGAAGAGCAGTTCTTC; CDR3: CASSLEQGQEEQFF
J: TRBJ1-3; size: -; length: 16; V: TRBV28; D: -; DNA: TGTGCCAGCATAACCTCGAGAGGCAGCTCTGGAAACACCATATATTTT; CDR3: CASITSRGSSGNTIYF
J: TRBJ2-7; size: once; length: 14; V: TRBV7-3; D: TRBD2; DNA: TGTGCCAGCAGCCCAACTAGCGAGTCCTACGAGCAGTACTTC; CDR3: CASSPTSESYEQYF
J: TRBJ2-7; size: -; length: 15; V: TRBV30; D: -; DNA: TGTGCCTGGAGTGTACCCCGGGGGATTTTCTACGAGCAGTACTTC; CDR3: CAWSVPRGIFYEQYF